The present T cell receptor (beta chain) was sequenced within a study of blood T cell repertoires in COVID-19. Study overall: Acute-phase and convalescent COVID-19 samples originated in the United States, Italy and Spain.

The CDR3 length is 16 residues. The V gene's germline CDR1 is MNHNY and CDR2 SVGAGI (reference sequence). The V end was cut by 4 bases, the J end by 0 bases, with 16 bases between. Sequencing was performed with immunoSEQ multiplex PCR; in TCRdb, only in-frame clones are kept and a portion is missing. The sample lists tens of thousands of clones, 82% seen once, with more than 5.5% in the top ten. V usage is TRBV6-6 and J usage is TRBJ2-7; a possible D gene is TRBD2 (6 bases). The sequencing input was peripheral blood. The receptor's source is a man aged 50-60 years with active or convalescent COVID-19. The CDR3 sequence is CASSSHAGKSSYEQYF. The CDR3 DNA is TGTGCCAGCAGTTCCCACGCGGGGAAGAGCTCCTACGAGCAGTACTTC.